These 10 T cell receptor beta chains were sequenced from one sample in a study of cytomegalovirus exposure and HLA in healthy donors. PCR used 60 Vbeta primers and 13 Jbeta primers. Only in-frame clones appear in the TCRdb table, and some are missing; sequencing was by immunoSEQ multiplex PCR. This sample has about 120,000 clones; about 60% occur once, and the top ten carry about 9.1%. Sample: PBMCs. These receptors all stem from a man aged 35-49 years in good health and CMV-seropositive.

J is TRBJ2-1 and V is TRBV20-1; D remains ambiguous. The CDR3 is 10 residues long. With 6 bases removed from V and 8 bases from J, the gap between germline ends came to 8 bases. Germline CDR1 and CDR2: DFQATT and SNEGSKA (reference sequence). The CDR3 DNA is TGCAGTGCCCCCGACTATGAGCAGTTCTTC. Translated, it gives CSAPDYEQFF.

There are a few counts of this clone. The chain links TRBV11-2 to TRBJ2-2, with 7 bases identical to TRBD2. Germline CDR1 SGHAT, CDR2 FQNNGV. With 5 bases clipped from V and 7 bases from J, the junction kept 7 bases outside the gene matches. This CDR3 spans 14 amino acids. CDR3 sequence: CASSQVASGGELFF. CDR3 coding DNA: TGTGCCAGCAGCCAGGTGGCTAGCGGCGGGGAGCTGTTTTTT. Supplemented by reference TRBV11-2 and TRBJ2-2, the full variable domain reads EAGVAQSPRYKIIEKRQSVAFWCNPISGHATLYWYQQILGQGPKLLIQFQNNGVVDDSQLPKDRFSAERLKGVDSTLKIQPAKLEDSAVYLCASSQVASGGELFFGEGSRLTVL.

The chain has TRBV2 and TRBJ2-1, with TRBD1 as a possible D gene (6 bases). Germline loops: CDR1 SNHLY, CDR2 FYNNEI. CDR3 length: 12 residues. Trimming removed 7 bases from V and 5 bases from J, with 9 bases in between. DNA for the CDR3: TGTGCCAGCAAACGACAGGACAATGAGCAGTTCTTC. It yields the protein CASKRQDNEQFF.

The chain joins TRBV5-4 to TRBJ2-3; D possibly corresponds to TRBD2 (7 bases). Trimming cost V 4 bases and J 0 bases, with 12 bases left between them. CDR1 SGHNT and CDR2 YYREEE come from the germline V gene (reference sequence). CDR3 length: 15 amino acids. The CDR3 sequence is CASSLRGASTDTQYF. As DNA, the CDR3 is TGTGCCAGCAGCCTACGGGGGGCTAGCACAGATACGCAGTATTTT.

This clone was observed a few times. This chain connects TRBV10-2 to TRBJ2-7, with D possibly TRBD2 on 5 matching bases. Between the trimmed V and J ends, which lost 7 bases and 2 bases, there was a span of 15 bases. Germline values: CDR1 WSHSY, CDR2 SAAADI. This CDR3 region has 14 residues. The CDR3: CASTDPVGTYEQYF. CDR3 bases: TGCGCCAGCACGGACCCGGTCGGGACCTACGAGCAGTACTTC.

This clone was seen only a few times. The rearrangement joins TRBV10-1 to TRBJ2-7; maybe TRBD2 (5 bases). The V gene's germline CDR1 is WNHNN and CDR2 SYGVQD (reference sequence). Trimming stripped 5 bases from V and 3 bases from J, with 17 bases between. The CDR3 has 15 residues. The CDR3 bases are TGCGCCAGCAGTTCCAACATCCGAGGGAACTACGAGCAGTACTTC. Protein product: CASSSNIRGNYEQYF.

In its sample, this clone was seen a few times. V usage is TRBV10-3 and J usage is TRBJ2-4; weak D call: TRBD2 (5 bases). This CDR3 comprises 9 residues. In germline, CDR1 is ENHRY, CDR2 SYGVKD. V was trimmed by 11 bases and J by 11 bases, leaving 10 bases between them. CDR3 in DNA: TGTGCCTCCCGCGGGTTTCAGTACTTC. Translating it yields CASRGFQYF.

The V and J genes are TRBV7-3 and TRBJ2-5; 8 positions agree with TRBD1. CDR3 length equals 14 residues. Trimming took 3 bases from V and 5 from J; bases not matched to a gene: 5. In germline, CDR1 is SGHTA, CDR2 FQGTGA. The CDR3 is CASSLAQGVETQYF. CDR3 DNA: TGTGCCAGCAGCTTGGCACAGGGGGTGGAGACCCAGTACTTC.

The V and J genes are TRBV6-5 and TRBJ2-3; TRBD1 aligns across 8 bases. There are 15 residues in the CDR3. Germline V CDR1 and CDR2: MNHEY, SVGAGI. V lost 5 bases and J lost 0; bases outside the gene matches: 4. CDR3 DNA sequence: TGTGCCAGCAGTCCTCAGGGGGCGAGCACAGATACGCAGTATTTT. It codes for CASSPQGASTDTQYF.

The chain links TRBV7-2 to TRBJ2-7; TRBD2 is a possible D gene (6 bases). Germline CDR1 reads SGHTA; CDR2 reads FQGNSA. Trimming left V 1 base short and J 7 bases short, with 8 bases between. CDR3 size: 12 residues. CDR3 amino acids: CASSLVGREQYF. For the CDR3, the DNA is TGTGCCAGCAGCTTAGTGGGGAGGGAGCAGTACTTC.